The sequence of this T cell receptor beta chain was determined in a study of blood T cell repertoires in COVID-19. In the study overall: Whether acute or convalescent, the COVID-19 samples came from the United States, Italy and Spain. In each case, the material was cDNA or gDNA derived from T cells, B-cell-depleted T cells, or PBMCs.

Per the authors' pipeline: Reference gene primer amplification yielded estimated nucleated cell counts. The data were produced by immunoSEQ multiplex PCR, yet TCRdb's version contains in-frame clones alone and is incomplete. The V and J calls and the clone size are those of that table, but D and trimming were determined from the DNA. The table lists 100,000 or so clones, 88% of them singletons. The germline V gene has CDR1 KGHSH and CDR2 LQKENI. The CDR3 is 15 residues long. The V gene lost 6 bases and the J gene lost 4 bases, with 18 bases spanning the gap. The clonotype was recovered from a woman in her fifties or sixties with acute or convalescent COVID-19. Sequences were obtained from peripheral blood. The chain couples TRBV18 to TRBJ2-5; D possibly corresponds to TRBD1 (6 bases). The CDR3 DNA reads TGTGCCAGCTCTCCTCTCCAGGGGAGTGGAGAGACCCAGTACTTC. It yields the protein CASSPLQGSGETQYF.